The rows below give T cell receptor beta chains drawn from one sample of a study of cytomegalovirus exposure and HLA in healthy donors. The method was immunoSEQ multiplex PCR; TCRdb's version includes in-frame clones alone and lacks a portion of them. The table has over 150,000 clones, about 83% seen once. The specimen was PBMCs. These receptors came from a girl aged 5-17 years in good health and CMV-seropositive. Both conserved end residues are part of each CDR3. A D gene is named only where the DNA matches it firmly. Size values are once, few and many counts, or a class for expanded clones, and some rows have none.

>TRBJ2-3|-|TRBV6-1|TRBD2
CASSDGLAGGRDTQYF
TGTGCCAGCAGTGACGGACTAGCGGGGGGCAGGGATACGCAGTATTTT
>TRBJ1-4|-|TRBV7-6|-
CASSSRLGRTNEKLFF
TGTGCCAGCAGCTCCCGTCTGGGGAGGACTAATGAAAAACTGTTTTTT
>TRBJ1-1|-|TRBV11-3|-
CASSFRENTEAFF
TGTGCCAGCAGCTTCCGGGAGAACACTGAAGCTTTCTTT
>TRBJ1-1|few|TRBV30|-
CAWSVIRTSAFF
TGTGCCTGGAGTGTCATCAGGACTTCAGCTTTCTTT
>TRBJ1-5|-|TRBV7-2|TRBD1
CASSRDRGHQPQHF
TGTGCCAGCAGTCGGGACAGGGGGCATCAGCCCCAGCATTTT
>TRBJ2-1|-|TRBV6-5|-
CASSYGEEQFF
TGTGCCAGCAGTTACGGGGAGGAGCAGTTCTTC
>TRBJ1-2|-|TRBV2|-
CASARGTYGYTF
TGTGCCAGCGCACGGGGGACCTATGGCTACACCTTC
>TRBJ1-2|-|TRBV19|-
CASSLPGAYYGYTF
TGTGCCAGTAGTCTGCCGGGTGCCTACTATGGCTACACCTTC
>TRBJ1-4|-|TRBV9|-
CASSVKRQPGSNEKLFF
TGTGCCAGCAGCGTTAAGCGGCAACCGGGGTCTAATGAAAAACTGTTTTTT
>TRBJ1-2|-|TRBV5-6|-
CASSLRTEYGYTF
TGTGCCAGCAGCTTGAGAACGGAGTATGGCTACACCTTC
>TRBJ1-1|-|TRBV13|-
CASSLWGGMNTEAFF
TGTGCCAGCAGCTTATGGGGGGGGATGAACACTGAAGCTTTCTTT
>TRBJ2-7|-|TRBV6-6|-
CASSYYETGSSYEQYF
TGTGCCAGCAGTTACTACGAGACAGGTTCCTCCTACGAGCAGTACTTC
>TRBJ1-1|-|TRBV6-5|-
CASTRGLDTEAFF
TGTGCCAGCACAAGGGGTTTGGACACTGAAGCTTTCTTT
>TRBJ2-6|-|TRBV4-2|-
CASSQPHSSGANGLTF
TGTGCCAGCAGCCAACCCCACAGCTCTGGGGCCAACGGCCTGACTTTC
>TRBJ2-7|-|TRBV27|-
CASHDNSYEQYF
TGTGCCAGCCACGACAACTCCTACGAGCAGTACTTC
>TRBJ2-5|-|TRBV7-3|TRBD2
CASSLTSGVIETQYF
TGTGCCAGCAGCTTAACTAGCGGGGTCATTGAGACCCAGTACTTC
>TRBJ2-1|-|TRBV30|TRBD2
CAWSVRFGGNNEQFF
TGTGCCTGGAGTGTACGGTTCGGGGGGAACAATGAGCAGTTCTTC
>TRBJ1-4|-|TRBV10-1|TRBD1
CASSDKGASGEKLFF
TGCGCCAGCAGTGACAAGGGGGCTTCGGGGGAAAAACTGTTTTTT
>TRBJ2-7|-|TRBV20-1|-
CSAGPYERYF
TGCAGTGCCGGCCCCTACGAGCGGTACTTC
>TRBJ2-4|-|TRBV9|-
CASSVGVGAPNFQYF
TGTGCCAGCAGCGTAGGGGTGGGGGCCCCAAATTTTCAGTACTTC
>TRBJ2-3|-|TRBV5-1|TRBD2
CASSPGPGLAGGRDTQYF
TGCGCCAGCAGCCCGGGGCCCGGACTAGCGGGGGGTCGGGATACGCAGTATTTT
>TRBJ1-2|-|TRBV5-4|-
CASSFSHSYYGYTF
TGTGCCAGCAGCTTTTCTCACAGCTACTATGGCTACACCTTC
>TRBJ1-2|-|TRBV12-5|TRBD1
CASGLGQGALRGYTF
TGTGCTAGTGGTTTGGGTCAGGGGGCTCTAAGGGGCTACACCTTC
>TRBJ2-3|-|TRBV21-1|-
CASSKMRQFSTDTQYF
TGTGCCAGCAGCAAAATGAGGCAATTTAGCACAGATACGCAGTATTTT
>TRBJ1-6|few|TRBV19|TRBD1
CASSILWAGGDCNSPLHF
TGTGCCAGTAGTATACTTTGGGCAGGGGGTGATTGCAATTCACCCCTCCACTTT
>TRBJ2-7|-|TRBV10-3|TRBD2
CAISAISGGKDSYEQYF
TGTGCCATCAGTGCAATTAGCGGGGGAAAAGACTCCTACGAGCAGTACTTC
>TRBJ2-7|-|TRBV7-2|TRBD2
CASSLTASGAYEQYF
TGTGCCAGCAGCTTAACGGCTAGCGGGGCTTACGAGCAGTACTTC
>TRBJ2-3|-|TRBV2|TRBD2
CASRGLAGAHTQYF
TGTGCCAGCAGGGGACTAGCGGGGGCTCATACGCAGTATTTT
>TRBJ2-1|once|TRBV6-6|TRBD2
CASINAGGPNEQFF
TGTGCCAGTATTAACGCGGGGGGGCCGAATGAGCAGTTCTTC
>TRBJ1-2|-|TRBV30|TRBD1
CAWKRRGQGYGYTF
TGTGCCTGGAAACGCAGGGGGCAAGGCTATGGCTACACCTTC
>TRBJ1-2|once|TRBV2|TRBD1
CASREAMTGSYGYTF
TGTGCCAGCAGAGAAGCAATGACAGGGTCCTATGGCTACACCTTC
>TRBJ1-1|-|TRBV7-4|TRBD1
CASSLASTGKEGNTEAFF
TGTGCCAGCAGCTTAGCGTCGACAGGGAAGGAGGGAAACACTGAAGCTTTCTTT
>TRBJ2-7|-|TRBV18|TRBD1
CASSLTGKSSYEQYF
TGTGCCAGCTCACTGACAGGGAAAAGCTCCTACGAGCAGTACTTC
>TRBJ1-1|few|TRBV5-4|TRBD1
CASSWDGQGNTEAFF
TGTGCCAGCAGCTGGGACGGACAGGGAAACACTGAAGCTTTCTTT
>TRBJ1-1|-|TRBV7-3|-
CASSRGYDTEAFF
TGTGCCAGCAGCAGGGGGTACGACACTGAAGCTTTCTTT
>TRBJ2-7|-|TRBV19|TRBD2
CASSDPTSGTRYEQYF
TGTGCCAGTAGTGACCCGACTAGCGGCACACGCTACGAGCAGTACTTC
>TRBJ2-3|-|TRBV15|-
CATSERIGPADTQYF
TGTGCCACCAGCGAAAGGATTGGGCCGGCAGATACGCAGTATTTT
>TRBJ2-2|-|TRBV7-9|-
CASREGQSTGELFF
TGTGCCAGCAGGGAGGGACAGAGCACCGGGGAGCTGTTTTTT
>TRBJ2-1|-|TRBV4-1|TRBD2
CASSQLAGAPNEQFF
TGCGCCAGCAGCCAGCTAGCGGGGGCCCCCAATGAGCAGTTCTTC
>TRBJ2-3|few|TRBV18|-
CASSHKGDIRTDTQYF
TGTGCCAGCTCACACAAAGGGGACATCCGCACAGATACGCAGTATTTT